The rows below give T cell receptor delta chains drawn from one sample of a study of DNA immune sequencing with unique molecular identifiers. TCRdb reprocessed the multiplex PCR reads through CATT. Here the sample spans some 2,200 delta-chain clones, 9.5% to 12% being singletons. Specimen: gamma-delta T cells enriched from blood buffy coat, or unenriched PBMCs (not recorded which). Every receptor here comes from a human donor in good health. Each CDR3 is given with its conserved first and last residue. The order of the fields is V gene, J gene, clone size, D gene, CDR3 DNA, CDR3 protein. A D gene is named only where the DNA matches it firmly. Only part of the rows carry a size: once, few, many, or a class if the clone is expanded.

TRAV38-2/DV8,TRDJ1,few,TRDD3,TGTGCTTATAGGAACCCCTACTACTGGGGGAAAACCTACACCGATAAACTCATCTTT,CAYRNPYYWGKTYTDKLIF
TRDV2,TRDJ1,medium-sized,NA,TGTGCCTGTGACAAACTTTCTGTGAGGGCTCTAAACACCGATAAACTCATCTTT,CACDKLSVRALNTDKLIF
TRDV2,TRDJ1,medium-sized,NA,TGTGCCTGTGACACCGTGGGGATTTCCGATAAACTCATCTTT,CACDTVGISDKLIF
TRDV2,TRDJ1,medium-sized,TRDD3,TGTGCCTGTGACACCATACTGCTTGGCGGGGGATACGATAAACTCATCTTT,CACDTILLGGGYDKLIF
TRDV2,TRDJ4,many,NA,TGTGCCTGTGACACCGTGTCTTCCCCCAGACGTCGGGGTCTCGAGGGCGGTTATGACAGACCCCTGATCTTT,CACDTVSSPRRRGLEGGYDRPLIF
TRDV2,TRDJ1,medium-sized,TRDD3,TGTGCCTGTGACACACTTCTGGGGGAAAGGAGGTACACCGATAAACTCATCTTT,CACDTLLGERRYTDKLIF
TRDV2,TRDJ1,few,TRDD3,TGTGCCTGTGACACCTCATGGGGGATAAGTACCGATAAACTCATCTTT,CACDTSWGISTDKLIF
TRDV2,TRDJ1,medium-sized,TRDD3,TGTGCCTGTGACACCATCGAGCTGGGGGATCGGGTCACCGATAAACTCATCTTT,CACDTIELGDRVTDKLIF
TRDV1,TRDJ1,NA,NA,TGTGCTCTTGGGGAACTCTGTCCGGAGCGTGGCACGCATAAACTCATCTTT,CALGELCPERGTHKLIF
TRDV2,TRDJ1,medium-sized,TRDD3,TGTGCCTGTGACACCCTTGAGACTGGGGATACGTCCGATAAACTCATCTTT,CACDTLETGDTSDKLIF
TRDV2,TRDJ1,many,TRDD3,TGTGCCTGTGACACCGTGCTGGGGGACCCCACCGATAAACTCATCTTT,CACDTVLGDPTDKLIF
TRDV2,TRDJ1,few,NA,TGTGCCTGTGACACCGTGAGAGACACCGATAAACTCATCTTT,CACDTVRDTDKLIF
TRDV1,TRDJ1,many,TRDD3,TGTGCTCTTGGGGACTCAGGCCTTCCCCTCTACTGGGGGTCGTACACCGATAAACTCATCTTT,CALGDSGLPLYWGSYTDKLIF
TRDV2,TRDJ1,medium-sized,NA,TGTGCCTGTGACCCCGTATTAAGGGGGGGAACCTACACCGATAAACTCATCTTT,CACDPVLRGGTYTDKLIF
TRDV2,TRDJ1,medium-sized,TRDD3,TGTGCCTGTGACACCGTTTATACTGGGGGATACGCGTCCGATAAACTCATCTTT,CACDTVYTGGYASDKLIF
TRDV2,TRDJ1,medium-sized,TRDD3,TGTGCCTGTGACCCCATACTGGGGGATAACTCCGATAAACTCATCTTT,CACDPILGDNSDKLIF
TRDV2,TRDJ1,large,NA,TGTGCCTGTGACACCGTCGCGCTACCCGATAAACTCATCTTT,CACDTVALPDKLIF
TRDV2,TRDJ1,medium-sized,TRDD3,TGTGCCTGTGACACGATGAAGCTGGGGGATCTTCAACTCACCGATAAACTCATCTTT,CACDTMKLGDLQLTDKLIF
TRDV2,TRDJ1,medium-sized,NA,TGTGCCTGTGACACTGTCCTACGGGGGAGCCCGTACACCGATAAACTCATCTTT,CACDTVLRGSPYTDKLIF
TRDV2,TRDJ3,medium-sized,TRDD3,TGTGCCTGTGACCGGACTGGGGGCCCCAGCTCCTGGGACACCCGACAGATGTTTTTC,CACDRTGGPSSWDTRQMFF
TRDV2,TRDJ1,few,TRDD3,TGTGCCTGTGACGGCCTGGGGGCTGGAAACACCGATAAACTCATCTTT,CACDGLGAGNTDKLIF
TRDV2,TRDJ3,medium-sized,TRDD3,TGTGCCTGTGACACCGGGGGATACCGAGAATCCTGGGACACCCGACAGATGTTTTTC,CACDTGGYRESWDTRQMFF
TRDV2,TRDJ3,medium-sized,TRDD3,TGTGCCTGTGACTCCGTACTGGGGGATACGTCCTGGGACACCCGACAGATGTTTTTC,CACDSVLGDTSWDTRQMFF
TRDV2,TRDJ3,hyperexpanded,NA,TGTGCCTGTGACACGGGGGGGCTACGGAGCTCCTGGGACACCCGACAGATGTTTTTC,CACDTGGLRSSWDTRQMFF
TRDV2,TRDJ1,medium-sized,TRDD3,TGTGCCTGTGACGTCCTTGGGGGGGATACGCGGTTGCCCGATAAACTCATCTTT,CACDVLGGDTRLPDKLIF
TRDV2,TRDJ1,many,TRDD3,TGTGCCTGTGACGACTTACTGGGGGATATTAAGAACACCGATAAACTCATCTTT,CACDDLLGDIKNTDKLIF
TRDV2,TRDJ1,medium-sized,TRDD3,TGTGCCTGTGACACCGTGGGGGATTATAAAAGGAACTACACCGATAAACTCATCTTT,CACDTVGDYKRNYTDKLIF
TRDV2,TRDJ1,medium-sized,TRDD3,TGTGCCTGTGACGCCGTACTGGGGGACCGAATCCACACCGATAAACTCATCTTT,CACDAVLGDRIHTDKLIF
TRDV2,TRDJ3,medium-sized,NA,TGTGCCTGTGACACGTACACCCCCGACTGGGACACCCGACAGATGTTTTTC,CACDTYTPDWDTRQMFF
TRDV1,TRDJ1,NA,TRDD3,TGTGCTCTTGGGGAAGAGCTCTTCCCTCGTACTGGGGATGAAAAACTCATCTTT,CALGEELFPRTGDEKLIF
TRDV1,TRDJ1,medium-sized,TRDD3,TGTGCTCTTGGGAAGGGTCTTCCGGGCGACTACTGGGGGACTCCCTGTCCGTACACCGATAAACTCATCTTT,CALGKGLPGDYWGTPCPYTDKLIF